The T cell receptor beta chain described here comes from a study of CD8+CD57+ T cells in acquired aplastic anemia. Study-wide background: Roughly 3.2 ug was the average amount of DNA from sorted CD4+ and CD8+ cells. Among healthy donors, CD4+ cells averaged around 11 million reads.

TCR beta VDJ combinations and CDR3 sequences were profiled from genomic DNA. Each CDR3 protein is one row after TCRdb ran MiXCR on the reads. The profile shows approximately 160,000 distinct CDR3 sequences, 35% to 55% of them singletons. A word on this clonotype: Its specificity is not known. This is likely a read error, given that the CDR3 carries no conserved phenylalanine or tryptophan at its end.

Study observations and caveats: Researchers reported that CD8+ Simpson's diversity was not significantly different in patients versus controls. Roughly 30 sequences, all CD8+ CDR3, were shared between patients and controls.

Sequenced input: sorted CD4+, CD8+, or CD8+CD57+ T cells (not recorded which) from PBMCs. The receptor's source is a human donor in good health.

CDR3 region: CTRSRNTEAFL. As DNA, the CDR3 is TGCACCCGTAGCAGGAACACTGAAGCTTTCTTG. V and J are TRBV20-1 and TRBJ1-1, with unresolved D. CDR1 DFQATT and CDR2 SNEGSKA come from the germline V gene (reference sequence). There are 11 residues in the CDR3.